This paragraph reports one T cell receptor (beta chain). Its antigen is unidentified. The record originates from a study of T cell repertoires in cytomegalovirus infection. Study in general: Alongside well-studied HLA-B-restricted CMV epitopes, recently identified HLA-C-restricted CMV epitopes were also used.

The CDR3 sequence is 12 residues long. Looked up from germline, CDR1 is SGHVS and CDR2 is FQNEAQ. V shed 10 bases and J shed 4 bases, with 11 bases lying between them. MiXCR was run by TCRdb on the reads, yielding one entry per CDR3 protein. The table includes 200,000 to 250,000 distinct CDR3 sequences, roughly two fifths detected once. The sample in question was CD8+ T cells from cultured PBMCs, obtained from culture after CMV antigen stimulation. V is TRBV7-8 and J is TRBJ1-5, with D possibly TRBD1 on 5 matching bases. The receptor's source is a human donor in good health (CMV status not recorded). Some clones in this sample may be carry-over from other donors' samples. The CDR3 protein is CAIGDGNQPQHF. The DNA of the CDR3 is TGTGCCATTGGGGACGGTAATCAGCCCCAGCATTTT.